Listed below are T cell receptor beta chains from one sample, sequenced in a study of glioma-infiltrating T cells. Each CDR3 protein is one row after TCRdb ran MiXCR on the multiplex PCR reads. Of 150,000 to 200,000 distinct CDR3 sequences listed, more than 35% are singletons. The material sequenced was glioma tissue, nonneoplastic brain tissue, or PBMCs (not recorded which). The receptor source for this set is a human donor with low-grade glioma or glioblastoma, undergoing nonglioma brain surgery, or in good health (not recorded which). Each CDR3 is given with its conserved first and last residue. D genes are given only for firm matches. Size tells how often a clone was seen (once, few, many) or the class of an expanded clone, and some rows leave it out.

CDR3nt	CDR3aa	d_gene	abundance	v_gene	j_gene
TGTGCCAGCAGTGACATCAACAACGGGGGCTACACCTTC	CASSDINNGGYTF	.	many	TRBV28	TRBJ1-2
TGTGCCAGCAGCGCCCCGGGCTCCTACAATGAGCAGTTCTTC	CASSAPGSYNEQFF	.	.	TRBV7-9	TRBJ2-1
TGCAGTGCTAAGAGGGCTTCAGCGGGCACTGAAGCTTTCTTT	CSAKRASAGTEAFF	.	many	TRBV20-1	TRBJ1-1
TGTGCCACCAGCAGAGATGTTGCCCGAATGAACACTGAAGCTTTCTTT	CATSRDVARMNTEAFF	.	many	TRBV15	TRBJ1-1
TGCAGTGCTAGCCAGACCTACGAGCAGTACTTC	CSASQTYEQYF	.	many	TRBV20-1	TRBJ2-7
TGCAGTGCTAGCGGACAGGGCGAAGAGACCCAGTACTTC	CSASGQGEETQYF	TRBD1	many	TRBV20-1	TRBJ2-5
TGTGCCAGCAGTGAGCAGCCTGGAAACACCATATATTTT	CASSEQPGNTIYF	.	many	TRBV6-4	TRBJ1-3
TGCAGTGCTAGAAAGGCGGGAACACCCTACGAGCAGTACTTC	CSARKAGTPYEQYF	.	many	TRBV20-1	TRBJ2-7
TGTGCCAGCAGTCCCCCGATCGAGCCCCAGCATTTT	CASSPPIEPQHF	.	many	TRBV28	TRBJ1-5
TGTGCCAGCAGCCTTTGGACAGGGTCTAATGAGCAGTTCTTC	CASSLWTGSNEQFF	TRBD1	.	TRBV3-1	TRBJ2-1
TGTGCCAGTAGTTCACGCCCGGGACAGGGGTCCTACAATGAGCAGTTCTTC	CASSSRPGQGSYNEQFF	TRBD1	.	TRBV19	TRBJ2-1
TGTGCCAGCAGCTTAGGAACGGGACAAGGGCGTCAGCAGTACTTC	CASSLGTGQGRQQYF	.	few	TRBV13	TRBJ2-7
TGCGCCAGCAGCTCAAAGACAGTAAACACTGAAGCTTTCTTT	CASSSKTVNTEAFF	.	.	TRBV5-1	TRBJ1-1
TGTGCCAGCAGTCGCCGACTAGCGGGAAAAACAGATACGCAGTATTTT	CASSRRLAGKTDTQYF	TRBD2	.	TRBV12-3/TRBV12-4	TRBJ2-3
TGTGCCAGCAGTCCGAACACAGGGACAGGGGCGGAGACCCAGTACTTC	CASSPNTGTGAETQYF	TRBD1	.	TRBV28	TRBJ2-5
TGTGCCAGCAGCGCCGGGACAGGGCGTCTGAACACCGGGGAGCTGTTTTTT	CASSAGTGRLNTGELFF	TRBD1	many	TRBV6-1	TRBJ2-2
TGTGCCATCAGTGAGCGGGGGTCCGTCGCTGAAGCTTTCTTT	CAISERGSVAEAFF	.	many	TRBV10-3	TRBJ1-1
TGTGCCAGCAGTTTATTAAGCGGGAGTAGGAATGAGCAGTTCTTC	CASSLLSGSRNEQFF	TRBD2	many	TRBV28	TRBJ2-1
TGTGCCAGCAGCTTGTTGCAGGGGGGCACCGGGGAGCTGTTTTTT	CASSLLQGGTGELFF	.	.	TRBV7-6	TRBJ2-2
TGCAGTGCTCTAGCGGGGCCTTTAAGGGAGCAGTACTTC	CSALAGPLREQYF	TRBD2	many	TRBV20-1	TRBJ2-7
TGTGCCAGCAGCCAAGATATTAGGGCATTTACTTTT	CASSQDIRAFTF	.	many	TRBV3-1	TRBJ2-3
TGCAGTGCTAGTTCCGGGGCCGGGGAGACCCAGTACTTC	CSASSGAGETQYF	.	many	TRBV20-1	TRBJ2-5
TGTGCCAGCAGTTTTATCTCTGCGGGTGAGCAGTACTTC	CASSFISAGEQYF	.	.	TRBV12-3/TRBV12-4	TRBJ2-7
TGTGCCAGTATATTAGCGGGAGGGCCGGGGAACAATGAGCAGTTCTTC	CASILAGGPGNNEQFF	TRBD2	many	TRBV27	TRBJ2-1
TGCGCCAGCAGCCAGGCCTTTAGGGGCGATCAGTACTTC	CASSQAFRGDQYF	.	once	TRBV4-1	TRBJ2-4
TGTGCCAGCAGCCATAGCGGGGCTCACTACGAGCAGTACTTC	CASSHSGAHYEQYF	TRBD2	many	TRBV7-2	TRBJ2-7
TGTGCCAGCAGCTTAGTCATGACTAGCGGGAACACCGGGGAGCTGTTTTTT	CASSLVMTSGNTGELFF	TRBD2	few	TRBV11-3	TRBJ2-2
TGTGCCAGCAGCCCAGGCAAAAACATTCAGTACTTC	CASSPGKNIQYF	.	.	TRBV9	TRBJ2-4